A selection of T cell receptor beta chains follows, all from one sample in a study of cytomegalovirus exposure and HLA in healthy donors. Measured with immunoSEQ multiplex PCR; TCRdb has only the in-frame clones, and not every one. The data hold 150,000 to 190,000 clones, with around 72% observed a single time. The sample consisted of PBMCs. Every receptor here comes from a man aged 18 to 29 in good health and CMV-seronegative. Both conserved end residues are part of each CDR3. A D gene is named only where the DNA matches it firmly. Only part of the rows carry a size: once, few, many, or a class if the clone is expanded.

d_call	clone_size	v_call	j_call	cdr3_aa	cdr3_nt
.	.	TRBV27	TRBJ2-7	CASSLRGTGSSYEQYF	TGTGCCAGCAGTTTACGGGGTACGGGGAGCTCCTACGAGCAGTACTTC
.	.	TRBV5-1	TRBJ2-2	CASSVGLTRTGELFF	TGCGCCAGCAGCGTTGGACTGACTCGAACCGGGGAGCTGTTTTTT
.	.	TRBV4-3	TRBJ1-4	CASSQARTADEKLFF	TGCGCCAGCAGCCAAGCAAGGACAGCGGATGAAAAACTGTTTTTT
.	.	TRBV28	TRBJ1-4	CASSLLSTGSNEKLFF	TGTGCCAGCAGTTTACTTTCGACAGGTTCGAATGAAAAACTGTTTTTT
.	.	TRBV15	TRBJ1-5	CATSDPGSNQPQHF	TGTGCCACCAGCGACCCGGGAAGCAATCAGCCCCAGCATTTT
TRBD2	.	TRBV11-2	TRBJ2-2	CASGLEGGAGVGPGELFF	TGTGCCAGCGGCTTAGAGGGGGGAGCGGGAGTAGGTCCCGGGGAGCTGTTTTTT
TRBD2	.	TRBV27	TRBJ2-7	CASSFIGPAGGPYEQYF	TGTGCCAGCAGTTTTATCGGGCCGGCGGGAGGGCCTTACGAGCAGTACTTC
.	.	TRBV7-9	TRBJ1-1	CASSLAASEAFF	TGTGCCAGCAGCTTAGCGGCAAGTGAAGCTTTCTTT
TRBD2	.	TRBV5-1	TRBJ2-5	CASGGEGGETQYF	TGCGCCAGCGGAGGGGAGGGAGGAGAGACCCAGTACTTC
TRBD2	.	TRBV30	TRBJ2-2	CATGGKLGPGELFF	TGTGCGACGGGGGGGAAGCTAGGCCCCGGGGAGCTGTTTTTT
.	.	TRBV10-2	TRBJ2-3	CASSESGRRDTQYF	TGCGCCAGCAGTGAGTCGGGGAGAAGGGATACGCAGTATTTT
TRBD1	.	TRBV29-1	TRBJ2-5	CSVSQPEFQGTEQETQYF	TGCAGCGTTTCTCAACCCGAGTTCCAAGGGACAGAACAAGAGACCCAGTACTTC
.	.	TRBV6-5	TRBJ2-6	CASSYLSGANVLTF	TGTGCCAGCAGTTATTTATCCGGGGCCAACGTCCTGACTTTC
TRBD2	.	TRBV6-1	TRBJ2-3	CASSTLADSTDTQYF	TGTGCCAGCAGTACACTAGCGGACTCCACAGATACGCAGTATTTT
.	once	TRBV15	TRBJ2-7	CATSRDRLQDYEQYF	TGTGCCACCAGCAGAGATAGACTACAAGACTACGAGCAGTACTTC